This T cell receptor beta chain was sequenced during a study of control samples from healthy donors and cancer patients. With respect to this clone: At the DNA level, this CDR3 is encoded by other sequences in the same sample as well.

The CDR3 length is 12 residues. V shed 3 bases and J shed 4 bases, with 7 bases lying between them. The repertoire was sequenced with immunoSEQ multiplex PCR; TCRdb's copy has only in-frame clones and lacks some. The sample contains about 120,000 clones, approximately 88% of which appear only once. Material: blood. This receptor was taken from a man in his forties in good health. The chain joins TRBV12-3 or TRBV12-4 to TRBJ2-7; D is uncertain. The CDR3 DNA sequence: TGTGCCAGCAGTTTGAGTGGGTACGAGCAGTACTTC. Translated: CASSLSGYEQYF.